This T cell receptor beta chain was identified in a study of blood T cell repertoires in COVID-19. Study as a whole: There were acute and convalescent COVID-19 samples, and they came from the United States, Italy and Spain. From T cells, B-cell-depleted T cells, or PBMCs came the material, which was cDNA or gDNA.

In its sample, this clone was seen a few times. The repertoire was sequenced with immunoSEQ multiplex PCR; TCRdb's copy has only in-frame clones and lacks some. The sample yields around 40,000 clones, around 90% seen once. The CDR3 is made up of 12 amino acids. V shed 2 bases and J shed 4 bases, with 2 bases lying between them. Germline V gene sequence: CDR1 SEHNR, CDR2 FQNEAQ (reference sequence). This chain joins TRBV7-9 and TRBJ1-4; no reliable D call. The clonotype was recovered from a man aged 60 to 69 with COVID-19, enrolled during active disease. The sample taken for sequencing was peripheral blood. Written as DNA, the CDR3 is TGTGCCAGCAGCTTACTTAATGAAAAACTGTTTTTT. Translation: CASSLLNEKLFF.